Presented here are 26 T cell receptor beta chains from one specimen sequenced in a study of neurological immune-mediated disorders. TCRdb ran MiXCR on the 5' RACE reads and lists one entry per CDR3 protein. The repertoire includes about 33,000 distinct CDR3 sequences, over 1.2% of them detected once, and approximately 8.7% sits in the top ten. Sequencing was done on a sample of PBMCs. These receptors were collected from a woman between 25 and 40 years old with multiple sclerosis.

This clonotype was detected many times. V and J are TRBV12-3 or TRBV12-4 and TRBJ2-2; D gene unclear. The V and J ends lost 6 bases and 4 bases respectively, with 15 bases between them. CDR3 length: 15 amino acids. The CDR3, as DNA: TGTGCCAGCAGCCCGGGCCTCCAGGTCACCGGGGAGCTGTTTTTT. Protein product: CASSPGLQVTGELFF.

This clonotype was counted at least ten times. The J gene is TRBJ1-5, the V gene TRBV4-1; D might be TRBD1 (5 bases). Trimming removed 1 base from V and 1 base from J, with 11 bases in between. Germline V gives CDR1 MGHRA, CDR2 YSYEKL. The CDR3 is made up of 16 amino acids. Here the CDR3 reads CASSQGSGHSNQPQHF. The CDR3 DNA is TGCGCCAGCAGCCAAGGGTCGGGGCACAGCAATCAGCCCCAGCATTTT.

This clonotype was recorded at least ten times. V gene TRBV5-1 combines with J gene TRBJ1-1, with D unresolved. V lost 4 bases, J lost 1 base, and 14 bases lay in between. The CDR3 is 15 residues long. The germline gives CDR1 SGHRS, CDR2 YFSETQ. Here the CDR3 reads CASSPRGRTNTEAFF. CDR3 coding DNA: TGCGCCAGCAGCCCACGTGGACGGACGAACACTGAAGCTTTCTTT.

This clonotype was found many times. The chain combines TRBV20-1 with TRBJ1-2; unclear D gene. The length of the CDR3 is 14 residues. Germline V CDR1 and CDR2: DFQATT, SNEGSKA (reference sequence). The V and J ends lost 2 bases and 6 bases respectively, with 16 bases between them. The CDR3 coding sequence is TGCAGTGCTAGAATAGGTGTGTCTGGGGATGGCTACACCTTC. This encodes CSARIGVSGDGYTF.

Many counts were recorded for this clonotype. The CDR3 reads CASSYRSGGYTF. Written as DNA, the CDR3 is TGTGCCAGCAGTTACAGGTCCGGTGGCTACACCTTC. The chain is built from TRBV6-5 and TRBJ1-2; D remains ambiguous. This CDR3 region has 12 residues. Germline V gene lookup returns CDR1 MNHEY and CDR2 SVGAGI. V shed 2 bases and J shed 7 bases, with 8 bases lying between them.

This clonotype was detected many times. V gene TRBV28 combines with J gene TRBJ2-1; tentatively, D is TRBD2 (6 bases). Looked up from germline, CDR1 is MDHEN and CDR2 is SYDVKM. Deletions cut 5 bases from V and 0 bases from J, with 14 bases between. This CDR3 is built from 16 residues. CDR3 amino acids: CASSTRDGSSYNEQFF. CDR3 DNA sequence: TGTGCCAGCAGTACAAGGGACGGGAGCTCCTACAATGAGCAGTTCTTC.

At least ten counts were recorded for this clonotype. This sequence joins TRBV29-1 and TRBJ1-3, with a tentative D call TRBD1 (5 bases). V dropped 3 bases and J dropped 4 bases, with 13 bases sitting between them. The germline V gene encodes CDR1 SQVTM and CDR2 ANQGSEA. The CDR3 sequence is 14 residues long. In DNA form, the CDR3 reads TGCAGCGTTGATTTCGGGGGATCCGGAAACACCATATATTTT. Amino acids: CSVDFGGSGNTIYF. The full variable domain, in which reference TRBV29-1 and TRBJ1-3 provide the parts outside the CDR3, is SAVISQKPSRDICQRGTSLTIQCQVDSQVTMMFWYRQQPGQSLTLIATANQGSEATYESGFVIDKFPISRPNLTFSTLTVSNMSPEDSSIYLCSVDFGGSGNTIYFGEGSWLTVV.

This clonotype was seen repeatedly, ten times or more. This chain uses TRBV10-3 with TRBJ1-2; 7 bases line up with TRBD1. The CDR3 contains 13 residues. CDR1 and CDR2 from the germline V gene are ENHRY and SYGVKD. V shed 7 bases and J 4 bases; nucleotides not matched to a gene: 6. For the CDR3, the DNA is TGTGCCATCACTCTGACAGGGTTCTATGGCTACACCTTC. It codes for CAITLTGFYGYTF.

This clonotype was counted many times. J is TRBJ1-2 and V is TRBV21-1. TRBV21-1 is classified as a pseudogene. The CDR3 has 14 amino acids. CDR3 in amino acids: CASSKISFGYGYTF. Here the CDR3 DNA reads TGTGCCAGCAGCAAAATATCATTTGGCTATGGCTACACCTTC.

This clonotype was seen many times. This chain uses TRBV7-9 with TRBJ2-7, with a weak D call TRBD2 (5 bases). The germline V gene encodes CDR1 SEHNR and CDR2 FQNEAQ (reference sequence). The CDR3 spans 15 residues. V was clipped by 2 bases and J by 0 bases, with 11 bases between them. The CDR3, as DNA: TGTGCCAGCAGCTTAATGCCAACTAGCTCCTACGAGCAGTACTTC. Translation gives CASSLMPTSSYEQYF.

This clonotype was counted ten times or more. CDR3 nucleotide sequence: TGTGCCAGCAGTTACGCGGGGGCTAGGGATACGCAGTATTTT. It encodes CASSYAGARDTQYF. The V gene is TRBV6-6, the J gene TRBJ2-3; D might be TRBD2 (7 bases). V shed 2 bases and J shed 6 bases, with 12 bases lying between them. The CDR3 length is 14 residues. Germline loops: CDR1 MNHNY, CDR2 SVGAGI (reference sequence).

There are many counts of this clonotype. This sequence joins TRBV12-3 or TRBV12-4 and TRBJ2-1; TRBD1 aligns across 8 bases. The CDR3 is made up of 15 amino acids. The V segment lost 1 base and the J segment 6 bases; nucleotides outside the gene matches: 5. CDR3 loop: CASSLGITGGNEQFF. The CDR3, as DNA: TGTGCCAGCAGTTTAGGGATAACAGGGGGCAATGAGCAGTTCTTC.

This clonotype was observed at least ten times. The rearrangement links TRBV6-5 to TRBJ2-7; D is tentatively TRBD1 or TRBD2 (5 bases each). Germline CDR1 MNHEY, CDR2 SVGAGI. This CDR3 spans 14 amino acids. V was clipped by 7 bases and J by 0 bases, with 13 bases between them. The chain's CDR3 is CASTPTGASYEQYF. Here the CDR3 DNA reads TGTGCCAGCACTCCAACCGGGGCCTCCTACGAGCAGTACTTC.

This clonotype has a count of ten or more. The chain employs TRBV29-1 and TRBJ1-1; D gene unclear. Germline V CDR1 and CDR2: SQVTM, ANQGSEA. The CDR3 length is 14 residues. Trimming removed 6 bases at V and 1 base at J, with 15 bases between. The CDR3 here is CSVAMSGRNTEAFF. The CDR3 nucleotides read TGCAGCGTCGCCATGTCGGGCAGGAACACTGAAGCTTTCTTT.

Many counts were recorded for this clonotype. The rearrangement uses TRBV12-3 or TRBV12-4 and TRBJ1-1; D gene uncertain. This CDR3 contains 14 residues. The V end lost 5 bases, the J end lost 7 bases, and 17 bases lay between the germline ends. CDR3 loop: CASSPIPGGSEAFF. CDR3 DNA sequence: TGTGCCAGCAGTCCGATCCCTGGTGGGAGTGAAGCTTTCTTT.

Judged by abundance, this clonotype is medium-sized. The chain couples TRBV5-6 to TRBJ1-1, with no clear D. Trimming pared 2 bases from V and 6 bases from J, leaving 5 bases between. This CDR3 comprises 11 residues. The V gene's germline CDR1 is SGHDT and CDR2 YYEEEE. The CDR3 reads CASSFGSEAFF. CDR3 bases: TGTGCCAGCAGCTTTGGGTCTGAAGCTTTCTTT.

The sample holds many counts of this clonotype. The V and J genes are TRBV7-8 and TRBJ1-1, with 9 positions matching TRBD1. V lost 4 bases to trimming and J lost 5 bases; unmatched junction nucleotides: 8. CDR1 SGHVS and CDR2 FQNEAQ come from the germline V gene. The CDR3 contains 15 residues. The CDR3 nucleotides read TGTGCCAGCAGCTCCGCACAGGGGGCGCGAACTGAAGCTTTCTTT. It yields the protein CASSSAQGARTEAFF.

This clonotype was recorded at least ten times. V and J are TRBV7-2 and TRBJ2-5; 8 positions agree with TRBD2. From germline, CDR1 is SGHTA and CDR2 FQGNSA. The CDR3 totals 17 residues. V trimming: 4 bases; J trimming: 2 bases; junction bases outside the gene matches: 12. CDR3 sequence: CASSWRLRGGFQETQYF. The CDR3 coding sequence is TGTGCCAGCAGCTGGCGACTGCGCGGGGGGTTTCAAGAGACCCAGTACTTC.

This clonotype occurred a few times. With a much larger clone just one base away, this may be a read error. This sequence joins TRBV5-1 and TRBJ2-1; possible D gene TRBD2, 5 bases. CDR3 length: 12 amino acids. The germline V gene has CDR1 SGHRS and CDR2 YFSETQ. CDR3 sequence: CASSYVGDEKFF. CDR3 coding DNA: TGCGCCAGCAGCTACGTCGGGGATGAGAAGTTCTTC.

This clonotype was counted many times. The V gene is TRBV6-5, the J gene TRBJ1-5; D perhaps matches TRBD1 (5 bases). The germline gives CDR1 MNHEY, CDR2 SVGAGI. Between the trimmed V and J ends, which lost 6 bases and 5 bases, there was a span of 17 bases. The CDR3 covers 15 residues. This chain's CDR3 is CASRPGTSRDQPQHF. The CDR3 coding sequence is TGTGCCAGCAGACCTGGGACTTCTCGGGATCAGCCCCAGCATTTT.

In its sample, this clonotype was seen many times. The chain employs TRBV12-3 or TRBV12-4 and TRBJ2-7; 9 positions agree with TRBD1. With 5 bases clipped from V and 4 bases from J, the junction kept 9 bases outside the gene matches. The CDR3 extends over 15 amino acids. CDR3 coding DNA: TGTGCCAGCAGTCCGCAGGACAGGGGTGGGTACGAGCAGTACTTC. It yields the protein CASSPQDRGGYEQYF.

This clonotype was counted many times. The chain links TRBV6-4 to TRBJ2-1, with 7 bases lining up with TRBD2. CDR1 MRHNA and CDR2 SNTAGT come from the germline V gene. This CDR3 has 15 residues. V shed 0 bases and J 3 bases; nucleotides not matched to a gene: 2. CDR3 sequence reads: CASSDSGGIYNEQFF. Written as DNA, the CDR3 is TGTGCCAGCAGTGACTCGGGGGGGATCTACAATGAGCAGTTCTTC.

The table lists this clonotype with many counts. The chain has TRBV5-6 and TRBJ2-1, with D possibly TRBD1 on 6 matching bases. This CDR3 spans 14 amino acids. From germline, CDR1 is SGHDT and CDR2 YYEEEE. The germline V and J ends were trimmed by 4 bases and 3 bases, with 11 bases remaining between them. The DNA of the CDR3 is TGTGCCAGCAGCCGGGGACAAAACTACAATGAGCAGTTCTTC. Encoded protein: CASSRGQNYNEQFF. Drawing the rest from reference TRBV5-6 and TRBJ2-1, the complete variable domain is DAGVTQSPTHLIKTRGQQVTLRCSPKSGHDTVSWYQQALGQGPQFIFQYYEEEERQRGNFPDRFSGHQFPNYSSELNVNALLLGDSALYLCASSRGQNYNEQFFGPGTRLTVL.

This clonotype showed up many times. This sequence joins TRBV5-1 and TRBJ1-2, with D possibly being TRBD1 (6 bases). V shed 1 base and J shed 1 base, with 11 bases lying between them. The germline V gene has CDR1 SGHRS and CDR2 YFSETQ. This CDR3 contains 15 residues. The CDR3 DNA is TGCGCCAGCAGCTTGAAGACAGGAGATAACTATGGCTACACCTTC. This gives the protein CASSLKTGDNYGYTF.

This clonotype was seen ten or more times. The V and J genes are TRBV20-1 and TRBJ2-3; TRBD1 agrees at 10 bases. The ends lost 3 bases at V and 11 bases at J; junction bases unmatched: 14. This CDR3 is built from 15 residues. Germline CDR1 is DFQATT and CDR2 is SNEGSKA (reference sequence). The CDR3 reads CSARPHSGTGVGQYF. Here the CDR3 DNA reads TGCAGTGCTAGGCCCCATTCCGGGACAGGGGTAGGGCAGTATTTT.

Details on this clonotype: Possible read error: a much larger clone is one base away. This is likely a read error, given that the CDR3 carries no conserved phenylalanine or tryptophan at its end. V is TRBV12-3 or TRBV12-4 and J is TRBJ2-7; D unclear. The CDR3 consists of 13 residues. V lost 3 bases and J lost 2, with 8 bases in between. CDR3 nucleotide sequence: TGTGCCAGCAGTTTTTGGCAGACCTACGAGCAGTACTGC. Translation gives CASSFWQTYEQYC.